Listed here are 11 T cell receptor beta chains from one sample, sequenced in a study of shared clonotypes between healthy human individuals. Produced via immunoSEQ multiplex PCR; TCRdb's table is partial and in-frame only. The data contain some 2.1 million clones, about 95% of them singletons. CD8 cells regarded as naive lacked CD45RO, were positively chosen for CCR7, and omitted terminally differentiated effector memory CD45RA+ cells. Source material: naive CD8+ T cells sorted from blood. The origin of the receptors is a man between 18 and 29 years old in good health.

The chain has TRBV5-1 and TRBJ2-1; unclear D gene. Germline V gene sequence: CDR1 SGHRS, CDR2 YFSETQ. The CDR3 length is 12 residues. Trimming stripped 2 bases from V and 8 bases from J, with 8 bases between. CDR3 sequence (DNA): TGCGCCAGCAGCTTTAATGATTATGAGCAGTTCTTC. Translated: CASSFNDYEQFF.

This chain uses TRBV5-1 with TRBJ1-1; no firm D call. Germline V CDR1 and CDR2: SGHRS, YFSETQ. V was shortened by 0 bases and J by 1 base, with 7 bases between the two germline ends. CDR3 length equals 14 residues. The CDR3 loop reads CASSLERSNTEAFF. The CDR3 bases are TGCGCCAGCAGCTTGGAACGGTCGAACACTGAAGCTTTCTTT.

The rearrangement uses TRBV6-5 and TRBJ2-5; the match to TRBD1 covers 9 bases. The J call may be incorrect, as the DNA end agrees better with TRBJ2-7. The CDR3 is 14 amino acids. Germline loops: CDR1 MNHEY, CDR2 SVGAGI. As DNA, the CDR3 is TGTGCCAGCAGTACCGGGACAGGGCAAAACGAGCAGTACTTC. This translates into CASSTGTGQNEQYF.

The gene calls are TRBV10-1 and TRBJ2-7; D perhaps matches TRBD1 (5 bases). CDR3 size: 15 residues. V was cut by 0 bases and J by 6 bases, with 15 bases left in between. CDR1 is WNHNN and CDR2 is SYGVQD in the germline V gene (reference sequence). This CDR3 is CASSESPGIPLEQYF. CDR3 coding DNA: TGCGCCAGCAGTGAGTCGCCAGGGATACCCCTCGAGCAGTACTTC.

This clone was observed once. CDR3 region: CASSPAGAGSGNTIYF. The DNA of the CDR3 is TGTGCCAGCAGTCCCGCCGGGGCCGGCTCTGGAAACACCATATATTTT. The chain carries TRBV28 and TRBJ1-3; D is possibly TRBD1 (5 bases). CDR1 and CDR2 from the germline V gene are MDHEN and SYDVKM. V was cut by 5 bases and J by 0 bases, with 14 bases left in between. CDR3 length: 16 residues.

In the case of this clone: Other DNA sequences within the sample encode an identical CDR3. The J gene is TRBJ2-7, the V gene TRBV27; 8 bases match TRBD2. J lost 0 bases, V lost 3 bases, and 4 bases had no gene match. Germline V lookup: CDR1 MNHEY, CDR2 SMNVEV (reference sequence). The CDR3 covers 15 residues. The CDR3 reads CASSLSSGSSYEQYF. The CDR3 DNA reads as TGTGCCAGCAGTTTGTCCAGCGGGAGCTCCTACGAGCAGTACTTC.

This clone has only one observation. The chain uses TRBV30 and TRBJ1-1; possibly TRBD1 for D (5 bases). The germline gives CDR1 GTSNPN, CDR2 SVGIG (reference sequence). This CDR3 comprises 12 residues. Between the trimmed V and J ends, which lost 0 bases and 10 bases, there was a span of 12 bases. CDR3 nucleotides: TGTGCCTGGAGTGTGGGAGGGGCTGGAGCTTTCTTT. Translation gives CAWSVGGAGAFF.

V is TRBV21-1 and J is TRBJ1-1; TRBD1 reflects the table's D call only, with no check against the DNA. TRBV21-1 is a pseudogene. There are 14 residues in the CDR3. The CDR3 loop is CASSKTNRLTEAFF. The CDR3 DNA reads TGTGCCAGCAGCAAAACAAACAGGCTTACTGAAGCTTTCTTT.

This rearrangement joins TRBV7-9 to TRBJ1-4; D is undetermined. This CDR3 spans 16 amino acids. Germline CDR1 is SEHNR and CDR2 is FQNEAQ (reference sequence). V lost 1 base to trimming and J lost 2 bases, with 11 bases between them. The CDR3 is CASSLVSGYTNEKLFF. The CDR3 DNA follows: TGTGCCAGCAGCTTAGTCTCGGGGTACACTAATGAAAAACTGTTTTTT.

The chain combines TRBV28 with TRBJ2-2, with 11 bases that match TRBD2. The CDR3 length is 16 residues. Per the germline V gene, CDR1 is MDHEN and CDR2 is SYDVKM. Trimming removed 7 bases from V and 5 bases from J; junction bases left unmatched: 9. The CDR3 nucleotides are TGTGCCAGCACCAGACTAGCGGGGTTAAATACCGGGGAGCTGTTTTTT. It codes for CASTRLAGLNTGELFF.

On this clone itself: This specimen includes other DNA sequences encoding the same CDR3. The V and J genes are TRBV9 and TRBJ2-3; 8 nucleotides align to TRBD2. This CDR3 region has 15 residues. CDR1 is SGDLS and CDR2 is YYNGEE in the germline V gene. V dropped 4 bases and J dropped 3; count of bases not matched to a gene: 7. In DNA, the CDR3 is TGTGCCAGCAGCAGCGGGGGCTCTCTAACAGATACGCAGTATTTT. Translation gives CASSSGGSLTDTQYF.